These T cell receptor beta chains were read from a single sample in a study of CD8+ T cells in alopecia areata. TCRdb's copy holds only in-frame clones and misses some; the assay was immunoSEQ multiplex PCR. The table includes 190,000 or so clones, more than 55% detected once. The sample in question was CD4+ T cells sorted from blood, obtained at week 4, from a patient treated with tofacitinib. The receptors shown here come from a human donor with alopecia areata. CDR3s include the opening cysteine and the closing phenylalanine or tryptophan. Fields, in order: V gene, clone size, J gene, D gene, CDR3 DNA, CDR3 protein. D genes are given only for firm matches. Some rows mark clone size as missing; the rest say once, few, many or name a class of expanded clone.

TRBV5-6	NA	TRBJ2-5	NA	TGTGCCAGCAGCTCCGACCGGCGAAGGACCCAGTACTTC	CASSSDRRRTQYF
TRBV29-1	NA	TRBJ1-6	NA	TGCAGCGGACGGGACACTTATAATTCACCCCTCCACTTT	CSGRDTYNSPLHF
TRBV11-2	NA	TRBJ2-5	NA	TGTGCCAGCAGCTTTGAACGGTCCCGAGAGACCCAGTACTTC	CASSFERSRETQYF
TRBV4-2	NA	TRBJ1-3	TRBD1	TGTGCCAGCAGCCAAGCCGGGACAGCCTCTGGAAACACCATATATTTT	CASSQAGTASGNTIYF
TRBV9	NA	TRBJ2-5	TRBD2	TGTGCCAGCAGCGTAGAAGCGGGGGGCCCCCAAGAGACCCAGTACTTC	CASSVEAGGPQETQYF
TRBV30	NA	TRBJ2-7	NA	TGTGCCTGGAGCAGAGATCCCTACGAGCAGTACTTC	CAWSRDPYEQYF
TRBV7-6	few	TRBJ2-7	NA	TGTGCCAGCAGTCCTACCCAACCCTACGAGCAGTACTTC	CASSPTQPYEQYF
TRBV7-9	few	TRBJ2-3	NA	TGTGCCAGCAGCTTCCCCCGCGGACAGCCAGATACGCAGTATTTT	CASSFPRGQPDTQYF
TRBV4-1	NA	TRBJ1-2	NA	TGCGCCAGCAGCCAAGTCGGAGGCCTTCAAGACGGCTACACCTTC	CASSQVGGLQDGYTF
TRBV7-2	NA	TRBJ2-3	TRBD2	TGTGCCAGCAGCCGCCGACTAGCGGGCGCGCTGGATACGCAGTATTTT	CASSRRLAGALDTQYF
TRBV28	few	TRBJ1-1	NA	TGTGCCACCTTTGGGACCGATGAGGCTGAAGCTTTCTTT	CATFGTDEAEAFF
TRBV30	NA	TRBJ1-3	TRBD1	TGTGCCTGGAGTGCTCGGCTAGGACAGGCCTCTGGAAACACCATATATTTT	CAWSARLGQASGNTIYF
TRBV29-1	NA	TRBJ1-2	NA	TGCAGCGCTCGAGAGGGGGTGGTTGGCTACACCTTC	CSAREGVVGYTF
TRBV30	few	TRBJ2-7	NA	TGTGCCTGGAGTGTGGGGGGCGAGCAGTACTTC	CAWSVGGEQYF
TRBV10-3	NA	TRBJ2-5	NA	TGTGCCATCAAGGACAACCAAGAGACCCAGTACTTC	CAIKDNQETQYF
TRBV4-1	NA	TRBJ2-1	TRBD2	TGCGCCAGCAGCCAAAGCCGGGGGACTAGCGGATACTACAATGAGCAGTTCTTC	CASSQSRGTSGYYNEQFF
TRBV2	NA	TRBJ2-1	NA	TGTGCCAGCGGGGAGGACCGCGCGTTCTTC	CASGEDRAFF
TRBV6-5	NA	TRBJ1-6	TRBD1	TGTGCCAGCACTCGGGGACAGAATTCACCCCTCCACTTT	CASTRGQNSPLHF
TRBV4-1	NA	TRBJ2-1	TRBD2	TGCGCCAGCAGCCCCCACGGGGGGGAGGTCAACAATGAGCAGTTCTTC	CASSPHGGEVNNEQFF
TRBV29-1	NA	TRBJ2-3	NA	TGCAGCCACCCGCAGGGAGGCACAGATACGCAGTATTTT	CSHPQGGTDTQYF
TRBV19	few	TRBJ1-1	TRBD1	TGTGCCAGTAGTCTGGACAGGGGTAACACTGAAGCTTTCTTT	CASSLDRGNTEAFF
TRBV14	once	TRBJ2-1	NA	TGTGCCAGCAGCACCGGGACCCGCAATTACTACAATGAGCAGTTCTTC	CASSTGTRNYYNEQFF
TRBV5-1	few	TRBJ1-1	NA	TGCGCCAGCAGCTTGGACAGGGCCGATGAAGCTTTCTTT	CASSLDRADEAFF
TRBV9	NA	TRBJ2-6	NA	TGTGCCAGCAGCAAAGGGGGTTCTGGGGCCAACGTCCTGACTTTC	CASSKGGSGANVLTF
TRBV5-1	NA	TRBJ2-5	NA	TGCGCCAGCAGCTTGTGGCCAATTCAAGAGACCCAGTACTTC	CASSLWPIQETQYF
TRBV20-1	NA	TRBJ2-3	NA	TGCAGTGCCGGGAGCCGGGATACGCAGTATTTT	CSAGSRDTQYF
TRBV30	NA	TRBJ2-1	NA	TGTGCCTGGAGTGTAAGGTTGGCTGTCGCTAGGGACAATGAGCAGTTCTTC	CAWSVRLAVARDNEQFF
TRBV7-9	few	TRBJ2-5	NA	TGTGCCAGCGGACCCCAAGTCCAAGAGACCCAGTACTTC	CASGPQVQETQYF
TRBV10-3	NA	TRBJ2-1	NA	TGTGCCATTAGTCAGGAGGGGAATGAGCAGTTCTTC	CAISQEGNEQFF
TRBV6-5	NA	TRBJ2-3	TRBD2	TGTGCCAGCAGAGCGGGACTGACAGATACGCAGTATTTT	CASRAGLTDTQYF
TRBV5-6	NA	TRBJ2-1	TRBD2	TGTGCCAGCAGCTTACCTAGCGGGGGCAATGAGCAGTTCTTC	CASSLPSGGNEQFF
TRBV25-1	once	TRBJ2-4	NA	TGTGCCAGCAGAACGGGGTCGAGCATTCAGTACTTC	CASRTGSSIQYF
TRBV19	NA	TRBJ2-1	TRBD1	TGTGCCAGTAGTCCTGGACAGGTCAGATACAATGAGCAGTTCTTC	CASSPGQVRYNEQFF
TRBV29-1	once	TRBJ2-3	NA	TGCAGCGTACGGACAATGGCTGGAACAGATACGCAGTATTTT	CSVRTMAGTDTQYF
TRBV7-2	NA	TRBJ2-5	TRBD1	TGTGCCAGCAAAGGACAGGGGGGAGAGACCCAGTACTTC	CASKGQGGETQYF
TRBV7-2	NA	TRBJ2-5	NA	TGTGCCAGCAGCGTCAAGGGGGGTTCCCACGAGACCCAGTACTTC	CASSVKGGSHETQYF
TRBV6-5	few	TRBJ1-1	TRBD1	TGTGCCAGCAGTTACCGGGACAGGAACACTGAAGCTTTCTTT	CASSYRDRNTEAFF
TRBV6-1	NA	TRBJ2-7	NA	TGTGCCAGCAGTGATCAAACGGGCAGGTTCTACGAGCAGTACTTC	CASSDQTGRFYEQYF
TRBV6-5	few	TRBJ2-2	NA	TGTGCCAGCAGTTACAGAACAGCGCGCACCGGGGAGCTGTTTTTT	CASSYRTARTGELFF
TRBV7-2	NA	TRBJ1-2	NA	TGTGCCAGCAGCCCCGACAGAGACTATGGCTACACCTTC	CASSPDRDYGYTF
TRBV6-5	NA	TRBJ2-7	TRBD1	TGTGCCAGCAGTTACAGGGGGCCCTACTACGAGCAGTACTTC	CASSYRGPYYEQYF
TRBV6-5	NA	TRBJ1-2	TRBD1	TGTGCCAGCAGTCCACAGGGGAACTATGGCTACACCTTC	CASSPQGNYGYTF
TRBV6-6	few	TRBJ1-1	NA	TGTGCCAGCAGTTACGCGCGAATTCACACTGAAGCTTTCTTT	CASSYARIHTEAFF
TRBV29-1	NA	TRBJ2-7	NA	TGCAGCGTTTCGGCAGGCGGCGACGAGCAGTACTTC	CSVSAGGDEQYF
TRBV7-2	NA	TRBJ1-1	NA	TGTGCCAGCAGCTTAGTCCTGGCGGGCACTGAAGCTTTCTTT	CASSLVLAGTEAFF